This TCR beta chain was obtained from a study of Tregs in tolerant kidney transplant recipients (dated by TCRdb to about 2019). Looking at the study overall: The study applied TCRbeta sequencing to find donor-specific regulatory T cells before combined kidney and bone marrow transplantation and then followed those same cells after transplant. In a few healthy controls, several methods of expanding Tregs specific for an allogeneic donor were compared by TCRbeta repertoire sequencing.

For TCRbeta CDR3 sequencing, genomic DNA from the sorted cells was extracted using the QIAGEN DNeasy Blood and Tissue Kit. High-throughput TCRbeta CDR3 sequencing, which included PCR amplification with bias correction and internal controls, was done commercially through immunoSEQ. In the authors' own workflow: Unique productive TCRbeta sequences were defined by CDR3 nucleotide sequence where primers matched, and otherwise by CDR3 amino acid sequence together with Vbeta and Jbeta genes. To correct sorting error, sequences shared between sorted populations at a frequency ratio of 2:1 or less were removed; the rest were assigned to the higher population. A sequence counted as donor-reactive if, in CFSE-low cells, the sequence had a frequency of at least 0.01% and was expanded at least 5-fold compared with unstimulated cells. Jensen-Shannon divergence, calculated on the top 100 TCRbeta sequences ranked by frequency, was used to quantify repertoire divergence. For samples with multiple sequencing runs, sorting error was corrected separately for each run before the runs were pooled. TCRdb stores this immuneACCESS table with in-frame sequences only. Part of the clones is absent; in the studies checked, under half of the shortfall reflects unresolved V genes, and no reason is known for the rest. The DNA was the basis for D and trimming; V, J and clone size are from that table. This sample comprises 200,000 to 300,000 clones, around 82% of them detected only once. In total, the top ten clones hold roughly 0.67% of the sample.

Results and caveats for the whole study, not just this receptor: The study was limited by small patient numbers, and the findings need validation in larger populations and under other immunosuppression protocols. Biological reproducibility was not examined directly, but technical replication error appeared to be minimal. Expanding Tregs with activated donor B cells appeared to identify the most biologically relevant and donor-specific TCRbeta repertoire.

Trimming costs V 7 bases and J 4 bases, and their ends lie 8 bases apart. Based on the germline V gene, the CDR1 and CDR2 sequences are SNHLY and FYNNEI. The CDR3 measures 12 amino acids from cysteine to phenylalanine. Here the CDR3 DNA is all that survives: 36 bases in frame from base 1. As to this clone: Its target antigen remains unknown. The record has no base qualities; no much larger clone is one base away.

Thawed PBMCs were FACS-sorted into unstimulated Tregs (CD4+CD25+CD127-), CD4+ non-Tregs (CD4+CD25-), CD4 cells and CD8 cells. Blood from healthy controls was obtained either from healthy volunteers or as purchased buffy coats. Healthy control blood was processed by Ficoll density gradient to PBMCs and cryopreserved; patient PBMCs were collected before and after transplant. The rearranged segments are TRBV2 and TRBJ1-5, with an unclear D gene assignment. This sequence was found in a human donor in good health. The material sequenced was CD4+ T cells from blood. Here is the DNA: TGTGCCAGCAAATTGGGGAATCAGCCCCAGCATTTT. Its protein is CASKLGNQPQHF.